Sequencing of this T cell receptor (beta chain) was carried out in a study of molecular identifiers for immune sequencing clone quantification. The germline V and J ends were trimmed by 3 bases and 0 bases, with 8 bases remaining between them. The CDR3 totals 14 residues. Germline-derived CDR1 and CDR2 are MDHEN and SYDVKM. The sorting of naive CD8 T cells used the CD8+CD4-CCR7+CD45RA+ phenotype. TCRdb re-derived calls from the PCR reads in MiXCR, one entry per CDR3 protein. The table includes over 300,000 distinct CDR3 sequences, 24% detected once. This clonotype was detected ten times or more. The genes are TRBV28 and TRBJ1-1, with D tentatively TRBD1 (6 bases). Sequencing input: naive CD8+ T cells from blood, with Jurkat cell RNA spiked in. Subset described: FACS-sorted CD8+CD4-CCR7+CD45RA+ naive T cells. The receptor comes from a human donor in good health. Some libraries in this study had Jurkat cell RNA spiked in. In DNA, the CDR3 is TGTGCCAGCAGTTTCAGGGGCATGAACACTGAAGCTTTCTTT. Protein: CASSFRGMNTEAFF.